One and the same sample provided the 20 T cell receptor beta chains below, sequenced in a study of shared clonotypes between healthy human individuals. Only in-frame clones appear in the TCRdb table, and some are missing; sequencing was by immunoSEQ multiplex PCR. The table has about 1 million clones, approximately 70% seen once. The material sequenced was memory CD4+ T cells sorted from blood. The subset here: CD45RA-negative fraction. These receptors were taken from a man aged 18 to 35 in good health.

Comments on this clone: This sequence may be a read error, since a much larger clone differs from it by one base. The V call is TRBV30, the J call TRBJ1-4; weak D call: TRBD1 (6 bases). The CDR3 length is 14 residues. V was pared by 4 bases and J by 2 bases, with 11 bases between. The germline CDR1 and CDR2 sequences are GTSNPN and SVGIG (reference sequence). The CDR3 region has the DNA TGTGCCTGGAATGTAGGGGGGACTAATGAAAAACTGTTTTTT. Translated: CAWNVGGTNEKLFF.

V is TRBV5-1 and J is TRBJ2-7; 7 bases line up with TRBD1. The V and J ends lost 3 bases and 4 bases, in that order; junction bases with no gene match: 7. The germline gives CDR1 SGHRS, CDR2 YFSETQ. The CDR3 extends over 14 amino acids. The CDR3 loop reads CASSSGTVAYEQYF. The CDR3 DNA reads as TGCGCCAGCAGCTCAGGGACAGTAGCGTACGAGCAGTACTTC.

This clone has a handful of counts. The V call is TRBV28, the J call TRBJ2-3; 9 bases are a match to TRBD2. V gave up 6 bases and J gave up 0 bases; unmatched junction bases: 10. Germline assignment: CDR1 MDHEN and CDR2 SYDVKM. The CDR3 covers 17 residues. This CDR3 reads CASRSPLLAGSTDTQYF. CDR3 nucleotide sequence: TGTGCCAGCAGATCCCCCTTGCTAGCGGGGAGCACAGATACGCAGTATTTT.

This sequence joins TRBV30 and TRBJ1-5, with a tentative D call TRBD1 (6 bases). The germline V and J ends were trimmed by 0 bases and 5 bases, with 11 bases remaining between them. Germline V gene sequence: CDR1 GTSNPN, CDR2 SVGIG (reference sequence). This CDR3 spans 14 amino acids. The chain's CDR3 is CAWSVGQRYQPQHF. CDR3 DNA: TGTGCCTGGAGTGTAGGACAGCGCTATCAGCCCCAGCATTTT.

This clone was observed a handful of times. The CDR3 nucleotides are TGTGCCACAGGGACTTCACAAGAGACCCAGTACTTC. It codes for CATGTSQETQYF. The V call is TRBV15, the J call TRBJ2-5; D possibly corresponds to TRBD2 (6 bases). The ends were cut back, 9 bases at V and 2 bases at J, with 10 bases in the middle. Per germline, CDR1 LNHNV and CDR2 YYDKDF (reference sequence). The CDR3 is made up of 12 amino acids. Together with reference TRBV15 and TRBJ2-5, the CDR3 gives the full variable domain: DAMVIQNPRYQVTQFGKPVTLSCSQTLNHNVMYWYQQKSSQAPKLLFHYYDKDFNNEADTPDNFQSRRPNTSFCFLDIRSPGLGDTAMYLCATGTSQETQYFGPGTRLLVL.

The V call is TRBV29-1, the J call TRBJ2-7; 14 bases match TRBD2. Germline loops: CDR1 SQVTM, CDR2 ANQGSEA. This CDR3 has 14 amino acids. The ends lost 3 bases at V and 7 bases at J; junction bases unmatched: 5. CDR3 protein: CSVEGLAGAREQYF. In DNA, the CDR3 is TGCAGCGTTGAGGGACTAGCGGGGGCGAGGGAGCAGTACTTC.

V and J are TRBV6-1 and TRBJ2-7; no definite D call. V lost 7 bases and J lost 3, with 13 bases in between. From germline, CDR1 is MNHNS and CDR2 SASEGT. The CDR3 has 13 amino acids. The CDR3 DNA sequence: TGTGCCAGCAAGTCCGAGGTCTACTACGAGCAGTACTTC. It translates to CASKSEVYYEQYF.

The V and J genes are TRBV6-1 and TRBJ2-1, with D unclear. The CDR3 totals 13 residues. With 2 bases removed from V and 9 bases from J, the gap between germline ends came to 11 bases. CDR1 MNHNS and CDR2 SASEGT come from the germline V gene. The CDR3 reads CASSELWSVEQFF. The CDR3 region has the DNA TGTGCCAGCAGTGAATTGTGGAGCGTTGAGCAGTTCTTC.

The V gene is TRBV30, the J gene TRBJ1-1; D gene ambiguous. The V end lost 1 base, the J end lost 0 bases, and 12 bases lay between the germline ends. The CDR3 extends over 15 amino acids. Germline CDR1 is GTSNPN and CDR2 is SVGIG (reference sequence). CDR3 DNA: TGTGCCTGGAGTGAGGTATATCCTCTGAACACTGAAGCTTTCTTT. Translating it yields CAWSEVYPLNTEAFF.

The V and J genes are TRBV6-1 and TRBJ1-4; no definite D call. CDR1 and CDR2 from the germline V gene are MNHNS and SASEGT. The CDR3 has 14 amino acids. Between the trimmed V and J ends, which lost 5 bases and 5 bases, there was a span of 12 bases. CDR3 in amino acids: CASSLREVNEKLFF. CDR3 nucleotide sequence: TGTGCCAGCAGTCTTCGGGAGGTGAATGAAAAACTGTTTTTT.

The chain combines TRBV4-1 with TRBJ2-7, with 11 nucleotides matching TRBD2. V was clipped by 3 bases and J by 3 bases; unmatched bases: 7. The CDR3 loop spans 16 amino acids. Germline CDR1 reads MGHRA; CDR2 reads YSYEKL. The CDR3, as DNA: TGCGCCAGCAGCCATCCCACTAGCGGGGGATACTACGAGCAGTACTTC. Protein: CASSHPTSGGYYEQYF.

This chain connects TRBV14 to TRBJ1-4; 8 bases match TRBD1. The CDR3 totals 15 residues. The ends lost 4 bases at V and 8 bases at J; junction bases unmatched: 9. The germline V gene encodes CDR1 SGHDN and CDR2 FVKESK. This chain's CDR3 is CASSRRQGMGEKLFF. The DNA of the CDR3 is TGTGCCAGCAGCCGCCGACAGGGGATGGGGGAAAAACTGTTTTTT.

The chain recombines TRBV7-9 with TRBJ2-7, with D perhaps matching TRBD1 (5 bases). V was pared by 5 bases and J by 5 bases, with 10 bases between. The germline V gene has CDR1 SEHNR and CDR2 FQNEAQ (reference sequence). The CDR3 is made up of 12 amino acids. The CDR3 protein is CASSQLGHEQYF. The CDR3 coding sequence is TGTGCCAGCAGCCAATTGGGGCACGAGCAGTACTTC.

This clone was recorded at least ten times. The genes are TRBV5-1 and TRBJ1-6; TRBD1 is a possible D gene (6 bases). With 3 bases removed from V and 9 bases from J, the gap between germline ends came to 16 bases. Germline values: CDR1 SGHRS, CDR2 YFSETQ. The CDR3 is 15 amino acids. The CDR3 spells CASSYGGELGSPLHF. CDR3 sequence (DNA): TGCGCCAGCAGCTACGGGGGCGAGCTCGGTTCACCCCTCCACTTT.

V usage is TRBV9 and J usage is TRBJ2-1; 11 bases line up with TRBD1. From germline, CDR1 is SGDLS and CDR2 YYNGEE. This CDR3 is 14 amino acids long. The V segment lost 4 bases and the J segment 8 bases; nucleotides outside the gene matches: 5. CDR3 nucleotide sequence: TGTGCCAGCAGCAGGACAGGGGGCATCGATGAGCAGTTCTTC. Translation: CASSRTGGIDEQFF.

This clone was observed a single time. This chain links TRBV5-6 with TRBJ2-7; no definite D call. Germline CDR1 reads SGHDT; CDR2 reads YYEEEE. Trimming stripped 2 bases from V and 3 bases from J, with 12 bases between. The length of the CDR3 is 14 residues. The CDR3 loop reads CASSFIGVGYEQYF. The CDR3 region has the DNA TGTGCCAGCAGCTTCATAGGTGTAGGCTACGAGCAGTACTTC.

The rearrangement links TRBV6-5 to TRBJ2-5, with 8 bases aligning to TRBD1. With V trimmed by 8 bases and J by 7 bases, 12 bases remained unmatched. There are 14 residues in the CDR3. Germline CDR1 reads MNHEY; CDR2 reads SVGAGI. The CDR3 nucleotides are TGTGCCAGCGCCGGACAGGGTCATTTGGGGACCCAGTACTTC. It specifies CASAGQGHLGTQYF.

The V call is TRBV4-1, the J call TRBJ2-7, with a weak D call TRBD2 (6 bases). CDR3 length: 16 residues. Germline lookup yields CDR1 MGHRA and CDR2 YSYEKL. V was clipped by 1 base and J by 0 bases, with 13 bases between them. Here the CDR3 DNA reads TGCGCCAGCAGCCAAGTGAAAGCCGGGAGCTCCTACGAGCAGTACTTC. Protein: CASSQVKAGSSYEQYF.

A word on this clone: The same CDR3 can be traced to other DNA sequences in this sample. This rearrangement joins TRBV30 to TRBJ1-4, with unresolved D. The CDR3 runs 11 residues. The germline V and J ends were trimmed by 0 bases and 4 bases, with 0 bases remaining between them. Germline assignment: CDR1 GTSNPN and CDR2 SVGIG (reference sequence). As DNA, the CDR3 is TGTGCCTGGAGTGTTAATGAAAAACTGTTTTTT. It encodes CAWSVNEKLFF.

The chain is built from TRBV9 and TRBJ2-5; D ambiguous. CDR1 is SGDLS, CDR2 YYNGEE, per germline. V was clipped by 0 bases and J by 5 bases, with 5 bases between them. The CDR3 runs to 12 residues. The CDR3 nucleotides read TGTGCCAGCAGCGTAGACGGGGAGACCCAGTACTTC. It specifies CASSVDGETQYF.